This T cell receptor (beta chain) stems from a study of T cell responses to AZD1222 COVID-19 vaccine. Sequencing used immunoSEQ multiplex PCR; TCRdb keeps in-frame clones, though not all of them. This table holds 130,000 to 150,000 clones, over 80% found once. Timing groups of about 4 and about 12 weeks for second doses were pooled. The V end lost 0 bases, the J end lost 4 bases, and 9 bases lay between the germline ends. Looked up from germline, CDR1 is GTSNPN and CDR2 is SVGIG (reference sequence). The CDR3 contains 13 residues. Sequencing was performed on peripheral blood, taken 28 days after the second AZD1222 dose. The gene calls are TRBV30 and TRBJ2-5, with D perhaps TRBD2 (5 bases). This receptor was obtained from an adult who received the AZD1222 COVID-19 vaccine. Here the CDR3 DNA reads TGTGCCTGGAGTGTTCGGGGTTCAGAGACCCAGTACTTC. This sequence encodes CAWSVRGSETQYF.